Detailed here is one TCR beta chain. Its antigen is currently not known. No base quality values were provided; no much bigger clone lies one nucleotide off. This record belongs to a study of regulatory T cells in long-lasting Graves disease (dated by TCRdb to about 2021). Regarding the research as a whole: Newly diagnosed Graves' disease patients had taken antithyroid drugs for less than 3 months. Peripheral blood TCR sequencing and RNA sequencing compared persistent Graves' disease patients with newly diagnosed Graves' disease patients. The study took place in China and was registered as a clinical trial. A total of roughly 33 samples underwent TCR sequencing: approximately 13 from persistent and about 20 from newly diagnosed Graves' disease patients. Here is what the overall study found, with its caveats: The authors noted that the small sample size was a limitation that may lower accuracy. Sequencing and analysis were limited to the TCR beta chain. Persistent Graves' disease patients showed lower TCR Shannon entropy and fewer highly expanded clones than newly diagnosed patients, suggesting clonal expansion. Preferential use of TRBV28, TRBJ1-2 and TRBJ2-5 was observed in persistent disease, whereas TRBV20-1 and TRBJ2-1 were favored in newly diagnosed disease. Peripheral blood alone was examined, since thyroid tissue, which constituted the primary lesion, could not be accessed. Persistent patients shared more public clonotypes among themselves (over 2,500) than newly diagnosed patients did (over 950).

The time point label, read with the paper, signifies: newly diagnosed GD, antithyroid drugs for less than 3 months. For both TCR sequencing and RNA sequencing, RNA was extracted from PBMCs using TRIzol. Graves' disease was diagnosed according to American Thyroid Association guidelines. Patients for the study were recruited at an endocrinology department in Xi'an, China. From each patient, 8 to 10 milliliters of peripheral blood was collected into an EDTA anticoagulant tube. Ficoll Paque Plus density gradient separation was used to isolate PBMCs, and no further T cell sorting was performed. An Agilent 2100 Bioanalyzer and agarose gel were used to check RNA quality, while a NanoDrop 2000 measured RNA concentration. Library method: multiplex PCR. The sequencing machine was an Illumina HiSeq 4000. iRepertoire HTBI primers and Arm-PCR amplification of CDR3 regions were used to construct TCR beta libraries. Gel purification was performed on PCR products prior to sequencing. The study's processing was this. A total of 62 TRBV and 14 TRBJ segments were identified across samples and were used for gene usage analysis of CDR3 amino acid clonotypes. COPE and FqMerger were used to merge filtered high-quality paired reads into contigs. BLAST was used to align contigs to IMGT TRBV, TRBD and TRBJ reference genes, and CDR3 was defined according to IMGT. Any clonotype with a frequency above 0.1% was classified as a highly expanded clone. Repertoire diversity was measured by Shannon entropy, and V-J evenness by the Gini coefficient. A clonotype was considered public if more than one individual shared it. Starting from the raw public reads, TCRdb applied fastp trimming at Q25, assembled clones with MiXCR and retained in-frame beta chains. Each entry is one CDR3 protein sequence, shown with its most common DNA and genes. The V and J calls were determined by TCRdb, not by the authors. The table for this sample lists 360,000 or so distinct CDR3 sequences; about an eighth of them were counted only once. The top ten clonotypes cover about 19% of the sample.

Measured from the cysteine to the phenylalanine, the CDR3 is 15 residues long. The retained sequence is limited to the CDR3, 45 bases, with the frame set at the first base. CDR1 ENHRY and CDR2 SYGVKD were looked up in the germline V gene. V loses 0 bases of germline sequence and J loses 9 bases, and the interval between the two ends is 15 bases. This same sample was also part of a study on T cells in Graves' hyperthyroidism and ophthalmopathy. Drawing on the second study: A patient counted as having stable Graves' hyperthyroidism if no progression to ophthalmopathy occurred over 18 months of follow-up. Hyperthyroidism patients were aged 18 to 65 years and newly diagnosed, with disease duration of less than 2 months. Patients with uncontrolled infections, other autoimmune diseases, pregnancy or lactation were excluded. Diagnoses were established on the basis of clinical symptoms, serum thyroxine and TRAb, thyroid ultrasound, and orbital computed tomography. A first-round RT-PCR of the TCR CDR3 used the HTBI primer set with the Qiagen OneStep RT-PCR kit. Most expanded thyroid clonotypes (frequency above 0.001) were also detected in blood, a finding suggesting that blood repertoires may reflect thyroid immune responses. Ophthalmopathy was separated from stable hyperthyroidism by a 13 V-J signature model, with 85% to 90% sensitivity and about 81% specificity obtained in cross-validation and 80%/75% obtained in testing. In validation, progression to ophthalmopathy was predicted by the model with roughly 69% sensitivity and roughly 72% specificity, a median of 6.5 months before onset. A discovery cohort of around 100 patients, about 40 with Graves' ophthalmopathy and approximately 57 with stable Graves' hyperthyroidism, was used to find distinguishing TCR V-J signatures. Prospective prediction of ophthalmopathy was tested in an independent validation cohort consisting of some 18 hyperthyroidism patients and around 17 patients who later progressed to ophthalmopathy. For training and testing, the 110 or so patients in the discovery cohort were randomly divided in a 7:3 ratio. The study also compared thyroid tissue and blood T-cell repertoires from five or six Graves' hyperthyroidism patients. Following sampling, methimazole starting at 30 mg daily was given to hyperthyroidism patients, and high-dose intravenous methylprednisolone was given to ophthalmopathy patients. Libraries were constructed in a second round of multiplex PCR, after which size selection and purification were carried out. The libraries were sequenced on an Illumina HiSeq2000 using paired-end 100 bp reads. Raw data were processed with SOAPnuke, discarding reads with adapters, uncalled bases, mean Phred below 15, or no exact constant-primer or identifier match. High-quality paired reads were merged with COPE v1.2.5, and unique nucleotide sequences were defined as clonotypes. MiTCR v1.1 was used to align the clonotypes against IMGT TRBV, TRBD and TRBJ reference segments. The analysis included only V-J combinations with a frequency above 0.0001, which together covered 99.2% of the repertoires. A TCS score was defined as the ratio of F50 (clonal expansion) to E x V (chaos), with BLOSUM62-based TCRdist applied between CDR3 peptides within each V-J. Welch's t-statistics and random forest reduced fewer than 550 V-J features to under 15, which were used in a naive Bayes classifier (R e1071). No statistical method was used to fix the sample size in advance, and group allocation was not hidden from the investigators. According to the paper, TCR Vbeta CDR3 sequencing was carried out on 135 peripheral blood samples, which came from approximately 43 ophthalmopathy, around 75 hyperthyroidism and some 17 progressor patients.

The receptor was isolated from a woman in her late teens or twenties with Graves disease. Donor details come from another sample of the same person, matched by shared clones. The sample consisted of peripheral blood mononuclear cells (PBMCs), taken at new diagnosis, from a patient treated with antithyroid drugs. In this chain, TRBV10-3 is recombined with TRBJ1-5; no D gene is confidently identified. The bases read TGTGCCATCAGTGAGTCGACGCCCCCCACTGGGCCCCAGCATTTT. Translated, this gives CAISESTPPTGPQHF.